The T cell receptor (beta chain) described here comes from a study of blood T cell repertoires in COVID-19 (dated by TCRdb to 2020 to 2021). About the investigation overall: The collaborator samples originated in the United States, Italy and Spain and spanned the acute and convalescent phases of COVID-19. The sample metadata nearly always contained a de-identified subject ID, COVID-19 status, age in years and sex. Samples were obtained from the ongoing ImmuneRACE study (first 160 participants) and from about 1,300 subjects provided by 6 global collaborators. Subjects who had been exposed to COVID-19, were actively infected with it, or had recovered from it provided the deeply sampled blood TCRbeta repertoires that made up the dataset. The material from the prospective study consisted of cDNA or gDNA derived from T cells, B-cell-depleted T cells, or PBMCs. HLA class I and class II types, where available, came from metadata supplied by the sample provider rather than from assay-based typing. The repertoires were released in a freely available public database intended as a resource for research on the immune response to SARS-CoV-2.

Whole blood was collected in K2EDTA tubes by collaborating institutions according to the institutions' own protocols. For TCRbeta analysis, collaborators shipped samples as frozen whole blood, isolated PBMCs, or DNA extracted from either of those sample types. Compared with germline, V lacks 6 bases and J lacks 7 bases; bases without a gene match: 3. The CDR3, cysteine through phenylalanine, is 12 amino acids long. The only DNA kept is the CDR3, 36 bases in frame from the first base. The immunoSEQ Assay, a bias-controlled multiplex PCR, was used to amplify TCRbeta CDR3 regions from genomic DNA. Processing in the source paper ran as follows. Within the assay, amplification of reference gene primers was used to estimate how many nucleated cells each sample contained. To quantify the absolute abundance of each unique TCRbeta CDR3 rearrangement, sequence reads were collapsed and filtered. For each sample, productive Simpson clonality was calculated by taking the square root of Simpson's diversity index across productive rearrangements. TCRdb mirrors the immuneACCESS table, restricted to in-frame sequences. Some clones are absent from its copies; in checked studies, under half trace to an unresolved V gene, and the reason for the others is unknown. V and J calls and clone size are given by that table; D and trimming were obtained from the DNA. This sample is represented by 140,000 to 150,000 clones; about 77% of them were singletons. The top ten clones comprise around 4.4% of the sample.

Study-level results and caveats: Clinical and demographic metadata were provided uncurated, with the amount varying by source and participant.

This clone showed up just a few times. This receptor's antigen is unknown. Base-call qualities are not available, and no considerably larger clone is one nucleotide away. This TCR was sampled from a man aged 55 to 69 with acute or convalescent COVID-19. The V gene is TRBV12-3 or TRBV12-4 and the J gene is TRBJ1-5, with 7 junctional bases fitting TRBD1. The source material was peripheral blood. This receptor has the CDR3 CASSQGGQPQHF. The DNA sequence is given as TGTGCCAGCAGCCAGGGGGGCCAGCCCCAGCATTTT.